Sequencing of this TCR beta chain was carried out in a study of blood T cell repertoires in COVID-19. Turning to the study itself: Material from acute and convalescent COVID-19 was sourced from the United States, Italy and Spain. From T cells, B-cell-depleted T cells, or PBMCs came the material, which was cDNA or gDNA.

Original handling: The authors estimated nucleated cell counts from reference gene primer amplification. TCRdb keeps only in-frame clones here, not all; method: immunoSEQ multiplex PCR. D and trimming come from the DNA, and the V and J calls and clone size come from that table. The sample includes 270,000 or so clones, approximately 84% seen only once; the top ten take 1.4% to 1.5%. This CDR3 is 17 amino acids long. In germline, CDR1 is KGHSH, CDR2 LQKENI. With V trimmed by 1 base and J by 6 bases, 9 bases remained unmatched. The receptor was isolated from a human donor with COVID-19, enrolled during active disease. The donor label of this sample is uncertain. This rearrangement joins TRBV18 to TRBJ2-2; 9 positions match TRBD2. Sequencing used peripheral blood. CDR3 DNA sequence: TGTGCCAGCTCACCACTCGCGGGAGGGCCTTCGTCCGGGGAGCTGTTTTTT. This sequence encodes CASSPLAGGPSSGELFF.